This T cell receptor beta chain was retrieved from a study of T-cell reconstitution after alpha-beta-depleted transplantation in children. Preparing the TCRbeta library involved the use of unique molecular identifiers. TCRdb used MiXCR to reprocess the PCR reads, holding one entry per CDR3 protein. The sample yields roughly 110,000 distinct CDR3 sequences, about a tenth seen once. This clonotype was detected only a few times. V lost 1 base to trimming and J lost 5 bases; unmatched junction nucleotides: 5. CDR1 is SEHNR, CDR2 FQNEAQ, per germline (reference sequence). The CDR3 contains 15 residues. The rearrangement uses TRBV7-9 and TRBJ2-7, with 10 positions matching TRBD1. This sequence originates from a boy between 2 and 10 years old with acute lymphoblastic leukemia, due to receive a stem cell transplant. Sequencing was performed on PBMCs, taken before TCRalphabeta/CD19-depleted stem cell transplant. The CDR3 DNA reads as TGTGCCAGCAGCTTAGGAGGGACAGGGGCCCACGAGCAGTACTTC. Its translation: CASSLGGTGAHEQYF. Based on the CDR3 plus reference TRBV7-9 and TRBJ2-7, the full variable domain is DTGVSQNPRHKITKRGQNVTFRCDPISEHNRLYWYRQTLGQGPEFLTYFQNEAQLEKSRLLSDRFSAERPKGSFSTLEIQRTEQGDSAMYLCASSLGGTGAHEQYFGPGTRLTVT.